These T cell receptor beta chains were read from a single sample in a study of regulatory and conventional T cells in RAG deficiency. TCRdb keeps only in-frame clones here, not all; method: immunoSEQ multiplex PCR. The table has about 32,000 clones, about 89% seen once. A further study also used this sample, focusing on regulatory T cells.

Sequenced input: CD8+ T cells sorted from blood. Every receptor here comes from a human donor in good health. CDR3s include the opening cysteine and the closing phenylalanine or tryptophan. The D gene is left open where the match is weak. A row's size may be missing; if present it is once, few, many or a size class.

j_call: TRBJ1-2; clone_size: NA; d_call: NA; v_call: TRBV18; cdr3_nt: TGTGCCAGCTCACCACTTTACAGGCCCTATGGCTACACCTTC; cdr3_aa: CASSPLYRPYGYTF
j_call: TRBJ2-7; clone_size: NA; d_call: NA; v_call: TRBV7-8; cdr3_nt: TGTGCCAGCAGCCCCACTGTTACACCAGACTACGAGCAGTACTTC; cdr3_aa: CASSPTVTPDYEQYF
j_call: TRBJ1-1; clone_size: NA; d_call: NA; v_call: TRBV6-5; cdr3_nt: TGTGCCAGCAGTTATGTCGGCCAGAACACTGAAGCTTTCTTT; cdr3_aa: CASSYVGQNTEAFF
j_call: TRBJ2-2; clone_size: NA; d_call: NA; v_call: TRBV5-1; cdr3_nt: TGCGCCAGCAGCATTAGGGATGCCTCGCCCGGGACTGGGAACACCGGGGAGCTGTTTTTT; cdr3_aa: CASSIRDASPGTGNTGELFF
j_call: TRBJ2-7; clone_size: once; d_call: NA; v_call: TRBV11-3; cdr3_nt: TGTGCCAGCAGCTTAGGGCAGGGGGGGAACGAGCAGTACTTC; cdr3_aa: CASSLGQGGNEQYF
j_call: TRBJ1-1; clone_size: NA; d_call: NA; v_call: TRBV9; cdr3_nt: TGTGCCAGCAGCGTCGGTCAGGGAGGTACTGAAGCTTTCTTT; cdr3_aa: CASSVGQGGTEAFF
j_call: TRBJ2-7; clone_size: NA; d_call: NA; v_call: TRBV6-1; cdr3_nt: TGTGCCAGCAGTGCTAGGACGGGAGCCTCCTACGAGCAGTACTTC; cdr3_aa: CASSARTGASYEQYF
j_call: TRBJ1-1; clone_size: NA; d_call: NA; v_call: TRBV4-1; cdr3_nt: TGCGCCAGCAGCCTCAACGAGGAAATGAACACTGAAGCTTTCTTT; cdr3_aa: CASSLNEEMNTEAFF
j_call: TRBJ2-1; clone_size: NA; d_call: TRBD2; v_call: TRBV19; cdr3_nt: TGTGCCAGCATTAGCGGGGGAGCCTACAATGAGCAGTTCTTC; cdr3_aa: CASISGGAYNEQFF
j_call: TRBJ1-2; clone_size: NA; d_call: NA; v_call: TRBV11-2; cdr3_nt: TGTGCCAGCAGCTTAGATCGGGGTACTTCGGATGGCTACACCTTC; cdr3_aa: CASSLDRGTSDGYTF
j_call: TRBJ1-5; clone_size: NA; d_call: NA; v_call: TRBV19; cdr3_nt: TGTGCCAGTAGTATAGATGGAGGGGATCAGCCCCAGCATTTT; cdr3_aa: CASSIDGGDQPQHF
j_call: TRBJ2-2; clone_size: NA; d_call: NA; v_call: TRBV6-1; cdr3_nt: TGTGCCAGCAGTGAGGTTTGGGGTTTCACCGGGGAGCTGTTTTTT; cdr3_aa: CASSEVWGFTGELFF
j_call: TRBJ1-4; clone_size: NA; d_call: TRBD1; v_call: TRBV6-1; cdr3_nt: TGTGCCAGCAGTCAGGGACAGGGGGCTCGGGAAAAACTGTTTTTT; cdr3_aa: CASSQGQGAREKLFF
j_call: TRBJ1-1; clone_size: NA; d_call: NA; v_call: TRBV27; cdr3_nt: TGTGCCAGCAGTCAGGTAAGGGACACTGAAGCTTTCTTT; cdr3_aa: CASSQVRDTEAFF
j_call: TRBJ1-1; clone_size: NA; d_call: NA; v_call: TRBV19; cdr3_nt: TGTGCCAGTAGTATCTGGGGCGATTCGAACACTGAAGCTTTCTTT; cdr3_aa: CASSIWGDSNTEAFF
j_call: TRBJ1-2; clone_size: NA; d_call: TRBD1; v_call: TRBV5-4; cdr3_nt: TGTGCCAGCAGCTCACGACAGGGGAGTAACTATGGCTACACCTTC; cdr3_aa: CASSSRQGSNYGYTF
j_call: TRBJ1-5; clone_size: NA; d_call: TRBD1; v_call: TRBV19; cdr3_nt: TGTGCCAGTTTGGGGGACAGGGGAAATCAGCCCCAGCATTTT; cdr3_aa: CASLGDRGNQPQHF
j_call: TRBJ2-7; clone_size: NA; d_call: TRBD2; v_call: TRBV2; cdr3_nt: TGTGCCAGCATTTCGGCGGGAGGGTTCTACGAGCAGTACTTC; cdr3_aa: CASISAGGFYEQYF
j_call: TRBJ1-1; clone_size: NA; d_call: NA; v_call: TRBV11-2; cdr3_nt: TGTGCCAGCAGCTTGCCCTCTAGGACAAGAATGAACACTGAAGCTTTCTTT; cdr3_aa: CASSLPSRTRMNTEAFF
j_call: TRBJ1-2; clone_size: NA; d_call: NA; v_call: TRBV6-6; cdr3_nt: TGTGCCAGCAGTGCAGTGGGCTACACCTTC; cdr3_aa: CASSAVGYTF
j_call: TRBJ2-5; clone_size: NA; d_call: TRBD1; v_call: TRBV27; cdr3_nt: TGTGCCAGCAGTTGGACAGGGCAAGAGACCCAGTACTTC; cdr3_aa: CASSWTGQETQYF
j_call: TRBJ2-7; clone_size: NA; d_call: NA; v_call: TRBV30; cdr3_nt: TGTGCCTGGAGCGACAGTTACGAGCAGTACTTC; cdr3_aa: CAWSDSYEQYF
j_call: TRBJ2-7; clone_size: NA; d_call: TRBD1; v_call: TRBV27; cdr3_nt: TGTGCCAGCAGTTTGACAGGGGTGGGCGAGCAGTACTTC; cdr3_aa: CASSLTGVGEQYF
j_call: TRBJ2-2; clone_size: NA; d_call: NA; v_call: TRBV5-4; cdr3_nt: TGTGCCAGCAGCTGGAACACAGGGAGGTTGTGGGCCGGGGAGCTGTTTTTT; cdr3_aa: CASSWNTGRLWAGELFF
j_call: TRBJ2-3; clone_size: once; d_call: NA; v_call: TRBV7-6; cdr3_nt: TGTGCCAGCAGCTCCTACACAGATACGCAGTATTTT; cdr3_aa: CASSSYTDTQYF
j_call: TRBJ1-6; clone_size: NA; d_call: TRBD1; v_call: TRBV30; cdr3_nt: TGTGCCTGGAGGGTAGACAGGGGAAATTCACCCCTCCACTTT; cdr3_aa: CAWRVDRGNSPLHF